This T cell receptor beta chain was captured by sequencing in a study of HIV-infected patients and healthy controls. About the study: After three months of therapy, CD4 counts rose modestly but significantly in about 90% of the 16 patients. Study-wide findings and caveats: HIV+ repertoires were severely depleted of MAIT alpha-chain CDR3s, unlike healthy controls.

The CDR3 runs to 13 residues. Germline lookup yields CDR1 SGHRS and CDR2 YFSETQ. V lost 4 bases and J lost 10, with 17 bases in between. cDNA was made from approximately 0.55 ug RNA using alpha and beta constant primers. Alpha and beta chain libraries were made separately by chain-specific third strand synthesis with multiplexing indices. Each cDNA molecule was barcoded, and a single primer pair amplified each chain. In TCRdb, the 5' RACE reads were re-called with MiXCR into one record per CDR3 protein. The sample records 8,000 to 10,000 distinct CDR3 sequences, approximately 7% being singletons. The repertoire came from unfractionated whole blood and reflected all unsorted peripheral T cells. This clonotype was found many times. What it binds is unknown.

The chain recombines TRBV5-1 with TRBJ1-2; D is uncertain. This sequence originates from an adult with HIV infection. Specimen: blood, collected before antiretroviral therapy. Written as DNA, the CDR3 is TGCGCCAGCAGCGCGAGCCCCTTGGGTGTCTACACCTTC. Protein product: CASSASPLGVYTF.